These 3 T cell receptor beta chains originate from one sample sequenced in a study of OX40 agonist ivuxolimab in advanced cancers. This table comes from immunoSEQ multiplex PCR, and its TCRdb copy is limited to in-frame clones, with some not included. The sample shows more than 95,000 clones, roughly 94% of them seen only once. This sample comprised CD4+ or CD8+ T cells sorted from blood, obtained in a trial of the OX40 agonist ivuxolimab. The receptors were gathered from an adult with an advanced solid tumor such as melanoma, head and neck, liver or kidney cancer.

A word on this clone: One end of the junction varies from germline; a read error may be responsible. J is TRBJ1-4 and V is TRBV28; D unclear. The CDR3 has 14 residues. CDR1 is MDHEN and CDR2 is SYDVKM in the germline V gene. The CDR3 is CASSPRTGPEELFF. For the CDR3, the DNA is TGTGCCAGCAGTCCGAGGACCGGACCTGAAGAACTGTTTTTT.

The chain combines TRBV4-1 with TRBJ2-3; 8 nucleotides align to TRBD2. The J segment lost 4 bases and the V segment lost 4 bases, leaving 10 bases of the junction unmatched. Germline CDR1 reads MGHRA; CDR2 reads YSYEKL. This CDR3 region has 16 residues. For the CDR3, the DNA is TGCGCCAGCAGCCGACTAACGGGGGGGCCCTCAGATACGCAGTATTTT. Protein: CASSRLTGGPSDTQYF.

J is TRBJ1-2 and V is TRBV7-2, with D possibly being TRBD1 (5 bases). Germline CDR1 is SGHTA and CDR2 is FQGNSA. The CDR3 has 15 residues. Trimming stripped 3 bases from V and 4 bases from J, with 15 bases between. CDR3 bases: TGTGCCAGCAGCTTTGGGGGTGGAGGGTCCTATGGCTACACCTTC. Translated, it gives CASSFGGGGSYGYTF.